This is a list of T cell receptor beta chains from one sample in a study of blood T cell repertoires in COVID-19. The protocol was immunoSEQ multiplex PCR, while the TCRdb copy is restricted to in-frame clones and leaves out a portion. The data hold tens of thousands of clones, with roughly 90% observed a single time. Sequencing input: peripheral blood. The receptors stem from a man aged 25 to 40 with acute or convalescent COVID-19. CDR3s leave out the opening cysteine and the closing phenylalanine or tryptophan. Expanded clones are given a class, and other clones once, few, many or no size at all.

v_call: TRBV2; j_call: TRBJ1-4; clone_size: -; cdr3_aa: ASSRQGYEKLF
v_call: TRBV9; j_call: TRBJ1-3; clone_size: -; cdr3_aa: ASSEGPGQLSGNTIY
v_call: TRBV11-2; j_call: TRBJ2-6; clone_size: -; cdr3_aa: ASRQDRGLTNVLT
v_call: TRBV9; j_call: TRBJ2-2; clone_size: -; cdr3_aa: ASSTNHGATGELF
v_call: TRBV24-1; j_call: TRBJ1-5; clone_size: -; cdr3_aa: ATSLRPQH
v_call: TRBV4-1; j_call: TRBJ1-2; clone_size: -; cdr3_aa: ASSPRTGGAQTDGYT
v_call: TRBV20-1; j_call: TRBJ1-1; clone_size: -; cdr3_aa: STDRGTEAF
v_call: TRBV7-8; j_call: TRBJ2-3; clone_size: -; cdr3_aa: ASSLVTGGSTDTQY
v_call: TRBV7-2; j_call: TRBJ2-5; clone_size: -; cdr3_aa: ASSLFPEETQY
v_call: TRBV5-4; j_call: TRBJ1-1; clone_size: -; cdr3_aa: ASSRPDGGGTEAF
v_call: TRBV11-2; j_call: TRBJ2-3; clone_size: -; cdr3_aa: ASSLDGASTDTQY
v_call: TRBV6-4; j_call: TRBJ2-3; clone_size: -; cdr3_aa: ASSVTGGMGDTQY
v_call: TRBV6-6; j_call: TRBJ1-5; clone_size: once; cdr3_aa: ASSYGGRTSNQPQH
v_call: TRBV10-3; j_call: TRBJ1-1; clone_size: few; cdr3_aa: AISAPTGQMMNTEAF
v_call: TRBV4-2; j_call: TRBJ1-1; clone_size: -; cdr3_aa: ASSQEDGVEGNTEAF
v_call: TRBV7-9; j_call: TRBJ1-2; clone_size: -; cdr3_aa: ASSLTALQGSYT
v_call: TRBV2; j_call: TRBJ2-3; clone_size: few; cdr3_aa: ASSVEGRDTQY
v_call: TRBV4-2; j_call: TRBJ1-1; clone_size: -; cdr3_aa: ASSQPHGGQAF
v_call: TRBV9; j_call: TRBJ1-1; clone_size: -; cdr3_aa: ASSVERTADSYTEAF
v_call: TRBV6-5; j_call: TRBJ1-1; clone_size: -; cdr3_aa: ASSSHSGGSPEAF
v_call: TRBV6-5; j_call: TRBJ1-1; clone_size: -; cdr3_aa: ASSSSGGGTEAF
v_call: TRBV27; j_call: TRBJ2-3; clone_size: -; cdr3_aa: ASSPTGADTQY
v_call: TRBV5-1; j_call: TRBJ2-1; clone_size: -; cdr3_aa: ASSLGGTGGRAHEQF
v_call: TRBV6-5; j_call: TRBJ1-5; clone_size: -; cdr3_aa: ASSTGDRVQH
v_call: TRBV3-1/TRBV3-2; j_call: TRBJ2-5; clone_size: once; cdr3_aa: ASSPTDREETQY
v_call: TRBV30; j_call: TRBJ2-2; clone_size: -; cdr3_aa: AWSVHGVNTGELF
v_call: TRBV7-9; j_call: TRBJ1-1; clone_size: few; cdr3_aa: ASSLAGSEQGKNTEAF
v_call: TRBV7-9; j_call: TRBJ1-1; clone_size: -; cdr3_aa: ASSSRTYKTGKNTEAF